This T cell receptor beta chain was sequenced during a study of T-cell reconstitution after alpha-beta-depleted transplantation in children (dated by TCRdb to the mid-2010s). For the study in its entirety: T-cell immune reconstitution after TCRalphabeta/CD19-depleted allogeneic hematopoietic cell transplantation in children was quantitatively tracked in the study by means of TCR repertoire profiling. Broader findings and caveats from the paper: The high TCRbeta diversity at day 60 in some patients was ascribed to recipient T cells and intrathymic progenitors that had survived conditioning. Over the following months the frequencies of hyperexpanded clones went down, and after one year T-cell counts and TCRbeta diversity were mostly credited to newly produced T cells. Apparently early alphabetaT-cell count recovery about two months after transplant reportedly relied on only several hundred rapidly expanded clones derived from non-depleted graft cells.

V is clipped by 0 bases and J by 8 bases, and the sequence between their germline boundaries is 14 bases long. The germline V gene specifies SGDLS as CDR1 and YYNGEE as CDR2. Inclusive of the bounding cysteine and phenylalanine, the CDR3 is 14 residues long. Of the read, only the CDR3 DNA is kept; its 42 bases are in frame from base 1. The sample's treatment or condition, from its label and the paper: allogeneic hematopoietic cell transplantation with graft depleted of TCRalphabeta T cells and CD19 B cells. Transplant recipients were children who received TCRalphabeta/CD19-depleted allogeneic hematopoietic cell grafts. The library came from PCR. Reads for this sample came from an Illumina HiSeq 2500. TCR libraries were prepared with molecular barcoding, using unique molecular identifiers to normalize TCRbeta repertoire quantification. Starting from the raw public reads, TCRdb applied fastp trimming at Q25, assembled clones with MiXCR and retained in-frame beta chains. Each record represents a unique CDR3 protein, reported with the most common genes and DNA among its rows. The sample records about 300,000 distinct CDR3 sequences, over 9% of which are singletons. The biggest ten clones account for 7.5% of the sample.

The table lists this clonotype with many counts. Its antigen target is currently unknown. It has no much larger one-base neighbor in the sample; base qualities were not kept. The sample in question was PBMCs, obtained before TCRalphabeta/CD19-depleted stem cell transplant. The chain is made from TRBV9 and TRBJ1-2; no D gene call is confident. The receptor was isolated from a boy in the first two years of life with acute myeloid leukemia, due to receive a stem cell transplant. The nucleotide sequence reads TGTGCCAGCAGCGTAGATTCCATTTTGCGGGGCTACACCTTC. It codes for CASSVDSILRGYTF.